These T cell receptor beta chains were read from a single sample in a study of T-cell reconstitution after alpha-beta-depleted transplantation in children. TCRdb independently ran MiXCR on the PCR reads; one entry per CDR3 protein. The sample records 200,000 or so distinct CDR3 sequences, roughly 6% being singletons. The material sequenced was PBMCs, taken before TCRalphabeta/CD19-depleted stem cell transplant. The receptor source for this set is a girl younger than two with combined immunodeficiency, due to receive a stem cell transplant. CDR3s include the opening cysteine and the closing phenylalanine or tryptophan. D genes are given only for firm matches. Clone size is stated in some rows and not others, as once, few, many or a class when expanded.

cdr3_nt cdr3_aa d_call clone_size j_call v_call
TGTGCCAGCAGCTACTCACAGGGTTACGAGCAGTACTTC CASSYSQGYEQYF NA many TRBJ2-7 TRBV28
TGTGCCAGCAGTTACGCCGGACAGGACACCGGGGAGCTGTTTTTT CASSYAGQDTGELFF TRBD1 many TRBJ2-2 TRBV6-5
TGTGCCAGCAGCTTAGAAAAGAAGTGGGAGAGCTCCTACAATGAGCAGTTCTTC CASSLEKKWESSYNEQFF NA many TRBJ2-1 TRBV5-6
TGCGCCAGCAGCATCGGGACAGTTCCGAACTACGAGCAGTACTTC CASSIGTVPNYEQYF TRBD1 many TRBJ2-7 TRBV5-1
TGTGCCAGCAGTTCGTGGGGGAACACTGAAGCTTTCTTT CASSSWGNTEAFF NA NA TRBJ1-1 TRBV6-2/TRBV6-3
TGTGCCAGCAGTCCTAGCGGGGGCCCGCCGGGCACCGGGGAGCTGTTTTTT CASSPSGGPPGTGELFF TRBD2 few TRBJ2-2 TRBV12-3/TRBV12-4
TGTGCCACCAGTGTAAAGGGGGCTATCGGGGAGCTGTTTTTT CATSVKGAIGELFF TRBD1 many TRBJ2-2 TRBV24-1
TGTGCCAGCAGCCTTTACCAGGGGTCCTCCTACAATGAGCAGTTCTTC CASSLYQGSSYNEQFF NA many TRBJ2-1 TRBV6-1
TGTGCCAGCAGCTTCGAAGGGAGCGGGGGTTACAATGAGCAGTTCTTC CASSFEGSGGYNEQFF TRBD2 many TRBJ2-1 TRBV7-8
TGTGCCAGCAGCCCTACACCTACCGGGGAGCTGTTTTTT CASSPTPTGELFF NA few TRBJ2-2 TRBV12-3/TRBV12-4
TGCAGCGCTGGGAGCGGGCAGTCAGGTTTGTACGAGCAGTACTTC CSAGSGQSGLYEQYF NA many TRBJ2-7 TRBV20-1
TGTGCCAGTAGCGATAGACGGGATATAAAGAACACTGAAGCTTTCTTT CASSDRRDIKNTEAFF NA many TRBJ1-1 TRBV19
TGTGCCAGCAGCCCCGGCGGTAGCACAGATACGCAGTATTTT CASSPGGSTDTQYF NA many TRBJ2-3 TRBV11-3
TGTGCCAGCAGTTTCAGAAACACCGGGGAGCTGTTTTTT CASSFRNTGELFF NA many TRBJ2-2 TRBV12-3/TRBV12-4
TGCAGTGCTAGAAGGGTGGGGGATACGCAGTATTTT CSARRVGDTQYF NA many TRBJ2-3 TRBV20-1
TGTGCCAGTAGCGTGGACAGGGGAGAGACCCAGTACTTC CASSVDRGETQYF TRBD1 many TRBJ2-5 TRBV19
TGTGCCAGCAGCTTAGGGGGAAACTATGGCTACACCTTC CASSLGGNYGYTF NA many TRBJ1-2 TRBV7-8
TGCAGTGCTAGCTCAGGTGCTTACGAAGCTTTCTTT CSASSGAYEAFF NA many TRBJ1-1 TRBV20-1
TGTGCCAGCAGCTCGCTAGCGGACTGGAATGAGCAGTTCTTC CASSSLADWNEQFF TRBD2 many TRBJ2-1 TRBV7-6
TGCAGCGTCGAAGGACTTACCTACGAGCAGTACTTC CSVEGLTYEQYF NA few TRBJ2-7 TRBV29-1
TGTGCCAGCAGTTACTTGGCTAGCGGGAAGGACGAGCAGTACTTC CASSYLASGKDEQYF TRBD2 once TRBJ2-7 TRBV6-2/TRBV6-3
TGTGCCAGCAGTCCACAGCGGGGCCAAGAGACCCAGTACTTC CASSPQRGQETQYF TRBD2 many TRBJ2-5 TRBV7-9
TGTGCCAGCAGTCCTACAGCAGGGACCCACTACGAGCAGTACTTC CASSPTAGTHYEQYF NA NA TRBJ2-7 TRBV12-3/TRBV12-4
TGCAGTGCCCTTAATGAAAAACTGTTTTTT CSALNEKLFF NA few TRBJ1-4 TRBV20-1
TGTGCCAGCAGCGTTGGGGACGCAAACACCGGGGAGCTGTTTTTT CASSVGDANTGELFF NA many TRBJ2-2 TRBV9
TGTGCCAGCAGCGTAGCTTCGGGGTTGGCCTACGAGCAGTACTTC CASSVASGLAYEQYF NA many TRBJ2-7 TRBV9
TGTGCCTGGAACATAGGTGGGGGTACGGACACCTTC CAWNIGGGTDTF NA NA TRBJ1-2 TRBV30
TGTGCCAGTTTTTTAGGTTACACCGGGGAGCTGTTTTTT CASFLGYTGELFF NA many TRBJ2-2 TRBV2
TGTGCCAGCAGCGTATACAGTCTACAGGGCTACACCTTC CASSVYSLQGYTF NA many TRBJ1-2 TRBV9
TGTGCCAGCAGCTTAGTCCCTATGGACCCTAACACTGAAGCTTTCTTT CASSLVPMDPNTEAFF NA many TRBJ1-1 TRBV7-9
TGTGCCAGCGGTACCGGGTGGGAAAACAACTTC CASGTGWENNF NA many TRBJ2-7 TRBV6-2/TRBV6-3
TGTGCCATCAGTGAGGACAGGGGGGTCCGGCAGGAGACCCAGTACTTC CAISEDRGVRQETQYF TRBD1 many TRBJ2-5 TRBV10-3
TGCAGTGCACCCGGACTAGCGGGCCGCTACGAGCAGTACTTC CSAPGLAGRYEQYF TRBD2 many TRBJ2-7 TRBV20-1
TGTGCCACACAATTCTCCGGGACAGCCAATGAGCAGTTCTTC CATQFSGTANEQFF TRBD1 many TRBJ2-1 TRBV12-3/TRBV12-4
TGTGCCAGCAGTTTCAGATATACGGGGCGGGGGGGCGGATACAATGAGCAGTTCTTC CASSFRYTGRGGGYNEQFF TRBD2 many TRBJ2-1 TRBV12-3/TRBV12-4
TGTGCCAGCAGCTTAGCCTACGGGGGGCCCTACGAGCAGTACTTC CASSLAYGGPYEQYF NA many TRBJ2-7 TRBV7-8
TGTGCCAGCAGCTCCGCTCCCGGACTAGGTACCGGTAAAGATACGCAGTATTTT CASSSAPGLGTGKDTQYF TRBD2 many TRBJ2-3 TRBV11-2
TGTGCCAGCAGGCCGTTGGACCTAGCGGGGGGGCGACACAATGAGCAGTTCTTC CASRPLDLAGGRHNEQFF TRBD2 many TRBJ2-1 TRBV6-5
TGCAGCGTTGAGGACGAGTATGGCTACACCTTC CSVEDEYGYTF NA many TRBJ1-2 TRBV29-1
TGCAGCGTTGAAGATAAAGGGGTGGGGGAGACCCAGTACTTC CSVEDKGVGETQYF NA many TRBJ2-5 TRBV29-1
TGTGCCAGCAGAAACCGGGACAGGGATATCTCTACGCAGTATTTT CASRNRDRDISTQYF TRBD1 many TRBJ2-3 TRBV12-3/TRBV12-4
TGTGCCAGCAGCCAAGAGGAGACACTCTCCTCCTACGAGCAGTACTTC CASSQEETLSSYEQYF NA many TRBJ2-7 TRBV14